This T cell receptor (beta chain) was profiled in a study of blood T cell repertoires in COVID-19. Background on the study: Samples of COVID-19 (acute and convalescent) were obtained from the United States, Italy and Spain.

Measured with immunoSEQ multiplex PCR; TCRdb has only the in-frame clones, and not every one. The sample holds roughly 76,000 clones, roughly 89% seen once. This clonotype was sampled from a woman aged 45 to 65 with acute COVID-19. The sequencing sample was made of PBMCs or T cells enriched from blood (not recorded which).

The CDR3, as DNA: TGTGCCAGCCAAAAGGACTATGAGCAGTTCTTC. Protein: CASQKDYEQFF. The chain is built from TRBV25-1 and TRBJ2-1; maybe TRBD2 (5 bases). Germline V gene data show CDR1 as MGHDK and CDR2 as SYGVNS. CDR3 size: 11 residues. V was cut by 8 bases and J by 8 bases, with 10 bases left in between.